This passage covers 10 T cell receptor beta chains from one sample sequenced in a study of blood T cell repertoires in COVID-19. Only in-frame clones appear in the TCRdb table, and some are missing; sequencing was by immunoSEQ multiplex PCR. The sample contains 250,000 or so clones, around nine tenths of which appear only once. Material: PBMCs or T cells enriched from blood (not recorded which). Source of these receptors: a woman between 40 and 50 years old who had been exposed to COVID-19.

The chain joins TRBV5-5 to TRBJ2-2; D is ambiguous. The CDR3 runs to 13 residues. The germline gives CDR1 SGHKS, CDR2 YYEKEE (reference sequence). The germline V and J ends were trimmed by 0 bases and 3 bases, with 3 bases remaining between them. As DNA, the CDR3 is TGTGCCAGCAGCTTGGAGCACACCGGGGAGCTGTTTTTT. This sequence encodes CASSLEHTGELFF.

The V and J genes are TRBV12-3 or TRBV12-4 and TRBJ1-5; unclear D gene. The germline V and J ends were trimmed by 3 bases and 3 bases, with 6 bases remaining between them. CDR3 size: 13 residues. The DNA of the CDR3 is TGTGCCAGCAGTTTTATCTCCAATCAGCCCCAGCATTTT. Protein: CASSFISNQPQHF.

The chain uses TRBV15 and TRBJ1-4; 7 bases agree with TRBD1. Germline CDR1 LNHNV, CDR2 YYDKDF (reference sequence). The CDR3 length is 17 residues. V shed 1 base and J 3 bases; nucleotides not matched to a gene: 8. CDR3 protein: CATSRARNQGANEKLFF. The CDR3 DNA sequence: TGTGCCACCAGCAGAGCCCGAAATCAGGGGGCTAATGAAAAACTGTTTTTT.

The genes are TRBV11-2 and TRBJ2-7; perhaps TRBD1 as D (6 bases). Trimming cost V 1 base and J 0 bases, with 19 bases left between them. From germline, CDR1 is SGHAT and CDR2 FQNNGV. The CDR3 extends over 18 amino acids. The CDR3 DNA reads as TGTGCCAGCAGCTTAGGCAAAGGAGCAGGGGCAAGCTCCTACGAGCAGTACTTC. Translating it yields CASSLGKGAGASSYEQYF.

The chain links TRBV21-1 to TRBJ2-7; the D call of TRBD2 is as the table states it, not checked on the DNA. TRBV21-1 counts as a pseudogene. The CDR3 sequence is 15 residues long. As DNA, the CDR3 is TGTGCCAGCGGTCAATCAGCGGGAGGGAACTACGAGCAGTACGTC. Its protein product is CASGQSAGGNYEQYV.

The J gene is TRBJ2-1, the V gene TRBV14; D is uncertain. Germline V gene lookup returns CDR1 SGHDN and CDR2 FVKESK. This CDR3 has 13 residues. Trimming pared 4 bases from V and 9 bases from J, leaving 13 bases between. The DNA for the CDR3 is TGTGCCAGCAGCCTTACGTTAGAAACTGAGCAGTTCTTC. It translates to CASSLTLETEQFF.

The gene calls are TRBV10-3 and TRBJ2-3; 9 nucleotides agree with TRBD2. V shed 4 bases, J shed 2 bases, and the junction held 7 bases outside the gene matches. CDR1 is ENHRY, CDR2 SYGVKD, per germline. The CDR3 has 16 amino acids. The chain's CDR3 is CAISGQREAPTDTQYF. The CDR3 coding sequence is TGTGCCATCAGTGGCCAGCGGGAGGCCCCCACAGATACGCAGTATTTT.

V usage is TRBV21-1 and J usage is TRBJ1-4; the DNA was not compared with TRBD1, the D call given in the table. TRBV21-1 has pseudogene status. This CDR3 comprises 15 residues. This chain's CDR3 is CASSGRQGEKEKLFF. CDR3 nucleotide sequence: TGTGCCAGCAGCGGACGACAGGGGGAGAAAGAAAAACTGTTTTTT.

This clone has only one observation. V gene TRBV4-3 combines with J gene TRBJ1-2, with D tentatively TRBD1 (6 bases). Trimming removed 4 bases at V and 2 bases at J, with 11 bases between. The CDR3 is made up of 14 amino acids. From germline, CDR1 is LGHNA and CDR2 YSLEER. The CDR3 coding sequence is TGCGCCAGCAGCCGCCGAACAGGGAACTATGGCTACACCTTC. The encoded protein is CASSRRTGNYGYTF.

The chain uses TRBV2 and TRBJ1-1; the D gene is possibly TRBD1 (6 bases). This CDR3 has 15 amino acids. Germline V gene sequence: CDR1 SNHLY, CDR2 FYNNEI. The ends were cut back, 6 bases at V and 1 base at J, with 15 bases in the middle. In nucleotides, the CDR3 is TGTGCCAGCAGGACTTCAGGGGTGGGGAACACTGAAGCTTTCTTT. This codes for CASRTSGVGNTEAFF.